These 26 T cell receptor beta chains were sequenced from one sample in a study of multiple sclerosis patients with progressive multifocal leukoencephalopathy. Specified time point: before natalizumab initiation. Profiled with immunoSEQ multiplex PCR; TCRdb holds only in-frame clones, not every one. Counted here are 25,000 to 30,000 clones, around nine tenths occurring once; the ten biggest clones make up approximately 1%. Sequencing was carried out using PBMCs. The receptors were gathered from a human donor with multiple sclerosis.

The chain uses TRBV10-2 and TRBJ2-3; 10 bases fit TRBD2. The CDR3 sequence is 14 residues long. V lost 8 bases, J lost 2 bases, and 4 bases stayed unmatched. Germline CDR1 WSHSY, CDR2 SAAADI. CDR3 DNA: TGCGCCAGCTTAGCGGGGGGTATCACAGATACGCAGTATTTT. It translates to CASLAGGITDTQYF.

The V and J genes are TRBV6-5 and TRBJ2-7, with D unresolved. Trimming took 2 bases from V and 3 from J, leaving 17 bases between them. CDR3 length: 16 residues. From germline, CDR1 is MNHEY and CDR2 SVGAGI. CDR3 sequence reads: CASSYHKLSAGYEQYF. CDR3 DNA sequence: TGTGCCAGCAGTTACCATAAGCTTTCGGCTGGCTACGAGCAGTACTTC.

CDR3: CASSYSSRGQAFF. The CDR3 DNA reads as TGTGCCAGCAGTTACTCTTCCCGGGGCCAAGCTTTCTTT. The chain uses TRBV6-5 and TRBJ1-1; D is perhaps TRBD1 (5 bases). Between the trimmed V and J ends, which lost 0 bases and 9 bases, there was a span of 11 bases. The CDR3 contains 13 residues. Germline assignment: CDR1 MNHEY and CDR2 SVGAGI.

The chain employs TRBV5-5 and TRBJ1-2; a weak D match, TRBD1 (6 bases). In germline, CDR1 is SGHKS, CDR2 YYEKEE (reference sequence). Trimming removed 3 bases at V and 3 bases at J, with 15 bases between. The CDR3 consists of 15 residues. In DNA, the CDR3 is TGTGCCAGCAGCTCGGCATTTTCAGGGGACTATGGCTACACCTTC. This codes for CASSSAFSGDYGYTF.

This clone was observed a single time. The chain joins TRBV5-1 to TRBJ1-3; TRBD1 matches at 8 bases. Germline loops: CDR1 SGHRS, CDR2 YFSETQ. J gave up 0 bases and V 4 bases, and 6 bases lay outside the gene matches. The CDR3 is 16 amino acids. CDR3 protein: CASSPYGQGSGNTIYF. As DNA, the CDR3 is TGCGCCAGCAGCCCATACGGACAGGGCTCTGGAAACACCATATATTTT.

The chain is built from TRBV7-3 and TRBJ1-1; tentative D call: TRBD1 (6 bases). CDR1 is SGHTA, CDR2 FQGTGA, per germline. The V end lost 0 bases, the J end lost 4 bases, and 9 bases lay between the germline ends. The CDR3 length is 14 residues. This chain's CDR3 is CASSLTMGATEAFF. The CDR3, as DNA: TGTGCCAGCAGCTTAACCATGGGGGCCACTGAAGCTTTCTTT.

The chain uses TRBV9 and TRBJ1-3; TRBD1 is a possible D gene (5 bases). CDR1 and CDR2 from the germline V gene are SGDLS and YYNGEE. Trimming stripped 4 bases from V and 4 bases from J, with 15 bases between. This CDR3 comprises 15 residues. The CDR3: CASSPGPGEGNTIYF. The DNA for the CDR3 is TGTGCCAGCAGCCCGGGGCCCGGGGAGGGAAACACCATATATTTT.

The chain joins TRBV2 to TRBJ2-5; TRBD2 is a possible D gene (6 bases). Trimming shortened V by 6 bases and J by 5 bases, and 16 bases separated the two germline ends. The CDR3 contains 14 residues. Germline V gene data show CDR1 as SNHLY and CDR2 as FYNNEI. CDR3 sequence: CASSPGGGAETQYF. The CDR3 coding sequence is TGTGCCAGCAGCCCGGGCGGAGGGGCTGAGACCCAGTACTTC.

The genes are TRBV7-8 and TRBJ2-3; 9 positions match TRBD2. V gave up 0 bases and J gave up 2 bases; unmatched junction bases: 3. CDR1 is SGHVS, CDR2 FQNEAQ, per germline. This CDR3 is built from 16 residues. The CDR3 here is CASSLALAGYTDTQYF. The CDR3 DNA sequence: TGTGCCAGCAGCTTAGCCCTAGCGGGGTACACAGATACGCAGTATTTT.

The chain recombines TRBV2 with TRBJ1-2; D is undetermined. This CDR3 spans 13 amino acids. The V gene's germline CDR1 is SNHLY and CDR2 FYNNEI. V was trimmed by 7 bases and J by 4 bases, leaving 13 bases between them. This CDR3 is CASTEGKIYGYTF. Here the CDR3 DNA reads TGTGCCAGCACCGAGGGAAAAATCTATGGCTACACCTTC.

This clone showed up just a few times. This CDR3 is also generated by other DNA sequences in the sample. The rearrangement uses TRBV19 and TRBJ2-7, with D possibly matching TRBD1 (5 bases). This CDR3 contains 13 residues. V lost 3 bases and J lost 1, with 7 bases in between. CDR1 is LNHDA, CDR2 SQIVND, per germline (reference sequence). CDR3 DNA sequence: TGTGCCAGTAGTATGACAGCTTCCTACGAGCAGTACTTC. Protein: CASSMTASYEQYF.

Notes on this clone: At one end the junction does not follow the germline gene, possibly because of a read error. Here the CDR3 DNA reads TGTGCCGGGCAGAGCTCTGGGGCCAACGTCCCGACTTTC. Protein: CAGQSSGANVPTF. The chain employs TRBV28 and TRBJ2-6, with D tentatively TRBD1 (5 bases). Germline V lookup: CDR1 MDHEN, CDR2 SYDVKM. The CDR3 spans 13 residues.

The rearrangement links TRBV14 to TRBJ2-7; tentatively, D is TRBD2 (5 bases). With 1 base removed from V and 1 base from J, the gap between germline ends came to 11 bases. The germline V gene encodes CDR1 SGHDN and CDR2 FVKESK. This CDR3 region has 15 residues. The CDR3 loop is CASSQAYRGSYEQYF. The CDR3 DNA reads as TGTGCCAGCAGCCAAGCATACCGGGGTTCCTACGAGCAGTACTTC.

This chain connects TRBV10-3 to TRBJ1-1; D is perhaps TRBD1 (6 bases). Germline-derived CDR1 and CDR2 are ENHRY and SYGVKD. With 3 bases removed from V and 3 bases from J, the gap between germline ends came to 11 bases. The CDR3 extends over 14 amino acids. CDR3 nucleotides: TGTGCCATCAGTGAATGGGGGCACGACACTGAAGCTTTCTTT. Encoded protein: CAISEWGHDTEAFF.

The rearrangement joins TRBV2 to TRBJ2-7; 7 bases are shared with TRBD1. The CDR3 has 13 amino acids. Per the germline V gene, CDR1 is SNHLY and CDR2 is FYNNEI. V shed 6 bases and J 7 bases; nucleotides not matched to a gene: 9. The CDR3 coding sequence is TGTGCCAGCAGGGAGACCGGGACAGCTGAGCAGTACTTC. Protein product: CASRETGTAEQYF.

The V and J genes are TRBV13 and TRBJ1-1, with D possibly TRBD1 on 5 matching bases. The V end lost 0 bases, the J end lost 4 bases, and 6 bases lay between the germline ends. The germline gives CDR1 PRHDT, CDR2 FYEKMQ (reference sequence). CDR3 size: 13 residues. CDR3 protein: CASSLGGGTEAFF. CDR3 nucleotide sequence: TGTGCCAGCAGCTTAGGTGGGGGCACTGAAGCTTTCTTT.

J is TRBJ2-7 and V is TRBV6-6; perhaps TRBD2 as D (6 bases). The CDR3 extends over 16 amino acids. Trimming removed 1 base at V and 0 bases at J, with 13 bases between. Germline V gene sequence: CDR1 MNHNY, CDR2 SVGAGI (reference sequence). CDR3 sequence: CASSYLAGTLSYEQYF. The CDR3 coding sequence is TGTGCCAGCAGTTACTTGGCGGGGACCCTCTCCTACGAGCAGTACTTC.

This chain connects TRBV6-5 to TRBJ1-6, with 7 bases aligning to TRBD1. V was pared by 0 bases and J by 10 bases, with 6 bases of the junction left unmatched. This CDR3 is 15 amino acids long. Germline CDR1 reads MNHEY; CDR2 reads SVGAGI. The CDR3 reads CASSYSTGVGSPLHF. The DNA for the CDR3 is TGTGCCAGCAGTTACTCCACAGGGGTTGGATCACCCCTCCACTTT.

This clone came up a few times. In DNA, the CDR3 is TGTGCCAGCAGCTTAGAAGGGAACACTGAAGCTTTCTTT. Amino acids: CASSLEGNTEAFF. The gene calls are TRBV7-9 and TRBJ1-1, with D hard to call. V dropped 1 base and J dropped 1 base, with 4 bases sitting between them. The CDR3 spans 13 residues. The germline V gene has CDR1 SEHNR and CDR2 FQNEAQ (reference sequence).

CDR3 in amino acids: CASQGGGQPQHF. The CDR3 DNA reads as TGTGCCAGCCAAGGGGGCGGGCAGCCCCAGCATTTT. The chain joins TRBV2 to TRBJ1-5; 7 bases are shared with TRBD1. Germline CDR1 is SNHLY and CDR2 is FYNNEI. The CDR3 spans 12 residues. J lost 7 bases, V lost 8 bases, and 5 bases had no gene match.

J is TRBJ2-3 and V is TRBV7-3, with 10 nucleotides matching TRBD2. The length of the CDR3 is 16 residues. Germline-derived CDR1 and CDR2 are SGHTA and FQGTGA. Trimming cost V 0 bases and J 14 bases; bases outside gene matches: 14. CDR3: CASSLTDEASGGGLYF. DNA for the CDR3: TGTGCCAGCAGCTTAACGGATGAGGCTAGCGGGGGTGGATTGTATTTT.

In DNA, the CDR3 is TGTGCCAGCCTAGTGACAGATCGCTATGGCTACACCTTC. Translating gives CASLVTDRYGYTF. This sequence joins TRBV9 and TRBJ1-2; D may be TRBD1 (5 bases). Germline V CDR1 and CDR2: SGDLS, YYNGEE. The germline V and J ends were trimmed by 7 bases and 4 bases, with 14 bases remaining between them. CDR3 length: 13 residues.

This rearrangement joins TRBV5-1 to TRBJ2-5; D possibly corresponds to TRBD1 (6 bases). Germline V gene sequence: CDR1 SGHRS, CDR2 YFSETQ. The V gene lost 4 bases and the J gene lost 5 bases, with 15 bases spanning the gap. The CDR3 loop spans 14 amino acids. The CDR3 protein is CASSTGQVRETQYF. Written as DNA, the CDR3 is TGCGCCAGCAGCACGGGACAAGTCCGGGAGACCCAGTACTTC. The full variable domain, with the rest looked up from reference TRBV5-1 and TRBJ2-5, is KAGVTQTPRYLIKTRGQQVTLSCSPISGHRSVSWYQQTPGQGLQFLFEYFSETQRNKGNFPGRFSGRQFSNSRSEMNVSTLELGDSALYLCASSTGQVRETQYFGPGTRLLVL.

The chain combines TRBV18 with TRBJ2-5, with 8 bases lining up with TRBD1. This CDR3 has 15 amino acids. After removal of 1 base from V and 2 bases from J, the junction contained 3 bases not matched to a gene. Germline V lookup: CDR1 KGHSH, CDR2 LQKENI. The CDR3 spells CASSPQRTGQETQYF. The CDR3 nucleotides are TGTGCCAGCTCACCACAGCGGACAGGGCAAGAGACCCAGTACTTC.

The genes are TRBV9 and TRBJ2-1, with a possible D match to TRBD2 (5 bases). This CDR3 is built from 13 residues. V gave up 2 bases and J gave up 8 bases, with 11 bases separating them. Per germline, CDR1 SGDLS and CDR2 YYNGEE. For the CDR3, the DNA is TGTGCCAGCAGCGTTGGGAGAAAGTATGAGCAGTTCTTC. Translation: CASSVGRKYEQFF.

J is TRBJ1-1 and V is TRBV28, with TRBD1 identical over 8 bases. Germline loops: CDR1 MDHEN, CDR2 SYDVKM. V trimming: 6 bases; J trimming: 0 bases; junction bases outside the gene matches: 3. The CDR3 loop spans 14 amino acids. The CDR3 is CASSLGQVNTEAFF. The CDR3 DNA sequence: TGTGCCAGCAGCCTGGGACAGGTGAACACTGAAGCTTTCTTT.